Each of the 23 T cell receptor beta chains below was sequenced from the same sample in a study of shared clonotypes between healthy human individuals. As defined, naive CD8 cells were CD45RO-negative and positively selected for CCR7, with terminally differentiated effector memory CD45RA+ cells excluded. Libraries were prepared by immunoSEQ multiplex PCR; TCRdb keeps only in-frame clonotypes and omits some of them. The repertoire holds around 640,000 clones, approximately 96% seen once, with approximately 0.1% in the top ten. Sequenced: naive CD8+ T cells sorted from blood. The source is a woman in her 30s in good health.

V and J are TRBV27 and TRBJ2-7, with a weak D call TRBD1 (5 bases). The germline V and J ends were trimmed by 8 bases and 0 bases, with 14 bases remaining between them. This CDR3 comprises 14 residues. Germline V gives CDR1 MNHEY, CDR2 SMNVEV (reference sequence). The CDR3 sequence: CASGKTVHSYEQYF. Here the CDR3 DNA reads TGTGCCAGCGGAAAGACAGTACACTCCTACGAGCAGTACTTC.

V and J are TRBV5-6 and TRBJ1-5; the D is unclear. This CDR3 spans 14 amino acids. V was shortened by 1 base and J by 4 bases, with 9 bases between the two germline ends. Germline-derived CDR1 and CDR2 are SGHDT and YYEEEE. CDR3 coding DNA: TGTGCCAGCAGCTTGCAGGCTAATAATCAGCCCCAGCATTTT. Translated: CASSLQANNQPQHF.

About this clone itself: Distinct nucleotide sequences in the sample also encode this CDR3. The CDR3 here is CASSLGQNQETQYF. The CDR3, as DNA: TGTGCCAGCAGCTTAGGACAGAATCAAGAGACCCAGTACTTC. J is TRBJ2-5 and V is TRBV7-9; maybe TRBD1 (5 bases). Deletions cut 1 base from V and 2 bases from J, with 8 bases between. The CDR3 is 14 amino acids. Germline assignment: CDR1 SEHNR and CDR2 FQNEAQ (reference sequence).

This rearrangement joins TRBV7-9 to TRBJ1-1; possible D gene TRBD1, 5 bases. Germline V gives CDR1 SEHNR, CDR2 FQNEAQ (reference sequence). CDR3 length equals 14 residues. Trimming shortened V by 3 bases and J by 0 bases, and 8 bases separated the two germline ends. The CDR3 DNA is TGTGCCAGCAGCTTTCAGGGCTTGAACACTGAAGCTTTCTTT. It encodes CASSFQGLNTEAFF. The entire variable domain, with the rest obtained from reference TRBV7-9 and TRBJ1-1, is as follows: DTGVSQNPRHKITKRGQNVTFRCDPISEHNRLYWYRQTLGQGPEFLTYFQNEAQLEKSRLLSDRFSAERPKGSFSTLEIQRTEQGDSAMYLCASSFQGLNTEAFFGQGTRLTVV.

The CDR3 reads CASSLFSLAGEFGYEQYF. The CDR3 coding sequence is TGTGCCAGCAGTTTATTCTCACTAGCGGGAGAATTCGGGTACGAGCAGTACTTC. The chain uses TRBV28 and TRBJ2-7, with TRBD2 matching 11 bases. The CDR3 length is 18 residues. Germline CDR1 MDHEN, CDR2 SYDVKM. V was clipped by 1 base and J by 4 bases; unmatched bases: 12. Complete variable domain (other parts from reference TRBV28 and TRBJ2-7): DVKVTQSSRYLVKRTGEKVFLECVQDMDHENMFWYRQDPGLGLRLIYFSYDVKMKEKGDIPEGYSVSREKKERFSLILESASTNQTSMYLCASSLFSLAGEFGYEQYFGPGTRLTVT.

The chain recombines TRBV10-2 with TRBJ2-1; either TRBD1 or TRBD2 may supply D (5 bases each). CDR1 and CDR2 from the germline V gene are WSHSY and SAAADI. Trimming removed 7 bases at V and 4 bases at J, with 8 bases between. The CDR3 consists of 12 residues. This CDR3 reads CASMGVYNEQFF. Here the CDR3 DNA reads TGCGCCAGCATGGGGGTGTACAATGAGCAGTTCTTC.

In nucleotides, the CDR3 is TGTGCCAGCTCACCACCGGCGGAGCGGATCACAGATACGCAGTATTTT. Translation gives CASSPPAERITDTQYF. The chain is built from TRBV18 and TRBJ2-3; TRBD2 might be the D (5 bases). Germline V lookup: CDR1 KGHSH, CDR2 LQKENI. The CDR3 consists of 16 residues. Trimming shortened V by 0 bases and J by 2 bases, and 12 bases separated the two germline ends.

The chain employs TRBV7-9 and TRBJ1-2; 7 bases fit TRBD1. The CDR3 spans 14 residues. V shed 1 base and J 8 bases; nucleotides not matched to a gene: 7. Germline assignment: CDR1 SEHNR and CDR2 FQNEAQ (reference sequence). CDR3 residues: CASSLGDSGRGYTF. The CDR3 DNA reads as TGTGCCAGCAGCTTAGGGGACAGCGGTCGAGGCTACACCTTC.

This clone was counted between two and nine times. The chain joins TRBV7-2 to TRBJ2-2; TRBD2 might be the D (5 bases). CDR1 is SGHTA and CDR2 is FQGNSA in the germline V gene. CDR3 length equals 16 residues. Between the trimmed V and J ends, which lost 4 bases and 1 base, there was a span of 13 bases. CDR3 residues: CASSYPGRENTGELFF. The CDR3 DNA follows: TGTGCCAGCAGCTACCCCGGACGGGAGAACACCGGGGAGCTGTTTTTT.

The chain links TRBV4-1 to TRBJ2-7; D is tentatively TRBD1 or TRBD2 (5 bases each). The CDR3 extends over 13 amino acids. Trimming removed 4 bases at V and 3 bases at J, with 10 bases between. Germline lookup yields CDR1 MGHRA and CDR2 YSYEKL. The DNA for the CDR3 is TGCGCCAGCAGCCCGGGACCTCACTACGAGCAGTACTTC. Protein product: CASSPGPHYEQYF.

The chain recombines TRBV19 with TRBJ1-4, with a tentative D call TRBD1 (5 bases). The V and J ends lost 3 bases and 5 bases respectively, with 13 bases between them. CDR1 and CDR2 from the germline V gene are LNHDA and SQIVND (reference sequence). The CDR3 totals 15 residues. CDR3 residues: CASSIIGAINEKLFF. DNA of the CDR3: TGTGCCAGTAGTATCATCGGGGCTATCAATGAAAAACTGTTTTTT.

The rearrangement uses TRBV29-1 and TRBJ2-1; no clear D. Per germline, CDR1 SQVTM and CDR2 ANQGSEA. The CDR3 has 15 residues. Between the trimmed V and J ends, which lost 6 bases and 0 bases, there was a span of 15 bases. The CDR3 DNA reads TGCAGCGTGGGTTTGTGGCCCCGCTCCTACAATGAGCAGTTCTTC. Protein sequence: CSVGLWPRSYNEQFF.

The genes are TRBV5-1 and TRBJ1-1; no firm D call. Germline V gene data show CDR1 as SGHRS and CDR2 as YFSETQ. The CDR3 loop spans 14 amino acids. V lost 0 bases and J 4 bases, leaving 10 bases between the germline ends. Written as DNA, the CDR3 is TGCGCCAGCAGCTTGGGGACGGGTTCCACTGAAGCTTTCTTT. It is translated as CASSLGTGSTEAFF.

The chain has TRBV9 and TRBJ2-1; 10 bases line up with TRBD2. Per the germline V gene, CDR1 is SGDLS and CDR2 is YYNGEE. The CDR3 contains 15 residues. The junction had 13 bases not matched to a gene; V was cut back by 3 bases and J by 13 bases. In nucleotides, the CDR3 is TGTGCCAGCAGCGCGTTAGCGGGGGGCAGGATCGGACAGTTCTTC. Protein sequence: CASSALAGGRIGQFF.

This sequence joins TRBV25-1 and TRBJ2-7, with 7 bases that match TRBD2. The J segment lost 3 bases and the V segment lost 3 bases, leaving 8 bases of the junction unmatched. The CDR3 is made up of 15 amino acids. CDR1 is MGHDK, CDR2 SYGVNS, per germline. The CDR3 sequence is CASSDELAPFYEQYF. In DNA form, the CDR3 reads TGTGCCAGCAGTGATGAACTAGCGCCGTTCTACGAGCAGTACTTC.

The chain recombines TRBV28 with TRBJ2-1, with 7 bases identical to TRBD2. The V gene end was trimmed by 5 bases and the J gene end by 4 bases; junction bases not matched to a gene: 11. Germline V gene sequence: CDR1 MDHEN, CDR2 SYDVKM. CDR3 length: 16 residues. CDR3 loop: CASSLPSVAGYNEQFF. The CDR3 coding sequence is TGTGCCAGCAGTCTACCCTCGGTAGCGGGTTACAATGAGCAGTTCTTC.

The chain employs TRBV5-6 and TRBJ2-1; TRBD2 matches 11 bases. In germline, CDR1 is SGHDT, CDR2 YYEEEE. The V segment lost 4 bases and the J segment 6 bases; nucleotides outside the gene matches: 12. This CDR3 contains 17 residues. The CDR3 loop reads CASSPIPGLAAFNEQFF. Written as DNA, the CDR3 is TGTGCCAGCAGCCCGATCCCGGGACTAGCGGCTTTCAATGAGCAGTTCTTC. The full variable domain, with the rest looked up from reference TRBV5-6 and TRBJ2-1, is DAGVTQSPTHLIKTRGQQVTLRCSPKSGHDTVSWYQQALGQGPQFIFQYYEEEERQRGNFPDRFSGHQFPNYSSELNVNALLLGDSALYLCASSPIPGLAAFNEQFFGPGTRLTVL.

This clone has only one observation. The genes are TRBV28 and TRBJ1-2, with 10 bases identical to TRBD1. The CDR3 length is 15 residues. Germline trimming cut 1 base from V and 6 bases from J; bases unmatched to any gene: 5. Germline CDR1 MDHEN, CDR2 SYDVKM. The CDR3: CASSLSGTGVNGYTF. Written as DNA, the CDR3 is TGTGCCAGCAGTTTATCGGGGACAGGGGTAAATGGCTACACCTTC.

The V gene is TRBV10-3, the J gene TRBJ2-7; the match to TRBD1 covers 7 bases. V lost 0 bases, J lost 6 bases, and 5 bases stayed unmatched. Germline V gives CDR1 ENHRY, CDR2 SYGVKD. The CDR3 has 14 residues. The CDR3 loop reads CAISESGTVTEQYF. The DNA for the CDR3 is TGTGCCATCAGTGAGTCCGGGACAGTCACCGAGCAGTACTTC.

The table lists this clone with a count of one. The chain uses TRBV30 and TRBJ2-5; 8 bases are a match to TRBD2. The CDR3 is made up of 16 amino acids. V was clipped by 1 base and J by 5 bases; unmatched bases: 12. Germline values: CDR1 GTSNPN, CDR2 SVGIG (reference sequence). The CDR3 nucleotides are TGTGCCTGGAGTGACGGTCTGAGCGGGAGTAATGAGACCCAGTACTTC. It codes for CAWSDGLSGSNETQYF.

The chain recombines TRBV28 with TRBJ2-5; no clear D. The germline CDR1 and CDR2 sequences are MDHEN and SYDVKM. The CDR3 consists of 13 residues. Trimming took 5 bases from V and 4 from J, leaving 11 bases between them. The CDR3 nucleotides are TGTGCCAGCAGTCCTCGGTCCGGAGAGACCCAGTACTTC. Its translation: CASSPRSGETQYF.

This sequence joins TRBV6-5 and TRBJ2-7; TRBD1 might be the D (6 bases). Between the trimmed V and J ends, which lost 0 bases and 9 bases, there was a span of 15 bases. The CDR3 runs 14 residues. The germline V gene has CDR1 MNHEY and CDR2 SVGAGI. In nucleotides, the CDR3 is TGTGCCAGCAGTTACTCGACACAGGGAAGCGGGCAGTACTTC. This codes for CASSYSTQGSGQYF.

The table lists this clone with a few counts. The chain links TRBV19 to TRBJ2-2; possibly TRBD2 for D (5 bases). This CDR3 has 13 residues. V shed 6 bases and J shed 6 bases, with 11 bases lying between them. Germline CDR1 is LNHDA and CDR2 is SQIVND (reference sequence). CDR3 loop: CASRKRASGELFF. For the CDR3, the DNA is TGTGCCAGTAGAAAGAGGGCGTCCGGGGAGCTGTTTTTT.